A selection of T cell receptor beta chains follows, all from one sample in a study of cytomegalovirus exposure and HLA in healthy donors. Only in-frame clones appear in the TCRdb table, and some are missing; sequencing was by immunoSEQ multiplex PCR. This repertoire shows under 150,000 clones, around 83% found once; its top ten account for roughly 1.2%. Specimen: PBMCs. These receptors originate from a girl under 10 years old in good health and CMV-seronegative. The conserved cysteine and the conserved F or W are not part of the CDR3 here. Each record gives: CDR3 protein, V gene, CDR3 length, D gene, J gene. The D gene is left open where the match is weak.

CDR3: ASTAGGQNTEAF
V: TRBV7-2
length: 12
D: .
J: TRBJ1-1

CDR3: AWSGGSEQY
V: TRBV30
length: 9
D: TRBD1
J: TRBJ2-7

CDR3: ASSHRDRGNYGYT
V: TRBV5-8
length: 13
D: TRBD1
J: TRBJ1-2

CDR3: ASSQDGGSTYNEQF
V: TRBV4-3
length: 14
D: TRBD2
J: TRBJ2-1

CDR3: ASSIPTGARLGYT
V: TRBV5-5
length: 13
D: TRBD1
J: TRBJ1-2

CDR3: ASSIPTGPYGYT
V: TRBV19
length: 12
D: .
J: TRBJ1-2

CDR3: ATRAGPRPSYEQY
V: TRBV15
length: 13
D: .
J: .

CDR3: ASSSGDRLADTQY
V: TRBV7-9
length: 13
D: TRBD1
J: TRBJ2-3

CDR3: ASSRSRGKYGYT
V: TRBV4-3
length: 12
D: TRBD1
J: TRBJ1-2

CDR3: ASSVDRANTEAF
V: TRBV25-1
length: 12
D: TRBD1
J: TRBJ1-1

CDR3: ASSLEGGTEAF
V: TRBV5-4
length: 11
D: .
J: TRBJ1-1

CDR3: ASSWDRGSYEQY
V: TRBV5-1
length: 12
D: TRBD1
J: .

CDR3: ASSLVSGGKGGYT
V: TRBV7-9
length: 13
D: TRBD1
J: TRBJ1-2

CDR3: ASRPGQGPEAF
V: TRBV27
length: 11
D: TRBD1
J: TRBJ1-1

CDR3: ASSLNQADLATEAF
V: TRBV7-2
length: 14
D: .
J: TRBJ1-1

CDR3: SVDASGTYNEQF
V: TRBV29-1
length: 12
D: TRBD2
J: TRBJ2-1

CDR3: SVELREAAYEQY
V: TRBV29-1
length: 12
D: TRBD2
J: TRBJ2-7

CDR3: ASSLGTSGIGEQF
V: TRBV7-2
length: 13
D: TRBD2
J: TRBJ2-1

CDR3: ASRQRGNSGGYT
V: TRBV9
length: 12
D: .
J: TRBJ1-2

CDR3: ASSPGVYTEAF
V: TRBV2
length: 11
D: .
J: TRBJ1-1

CDR3: ASRGGVTYEQY
V: TRBV28
length: 11
D: .
J: TRBJ2-7

CDR3: ASSERFQHSGGFQETQY
V: TRBV6-1
length: 17
D: TRBD2
J: TRBJ2-5

CDR3: ASSLVAGGTDTQY
V: TRBV11-1
length: 13
D: .
J: TRBJ2-3

CDR3: ASRIVGGMNTEAF
V: TRBV5-4
length: 13
D: .
J: TRBJ1-1

CDR3: ASSYNSNPGQGGYNEQF
V: TRBV9
length: 17
D: TRBD1
J: TRBJ2-1

CDR3: ASSLGWGLTGEAF
V: TRBV13
length: 13
D: .
J: TRBJ1-1

CDR3: ASRSTGMNTGELF
V: TRBV2
length: 13
D: TRBD1
J: TRBJ2-2

CDR3: ATSPSPSGEKLF
V: TRBV15
length: 12
D: .
J: TRBJ1-4

CDR3: ASRKTPLGPGVYNEQF
V: TRBV27
length: 16
D: .
J: TRBJ2-1

CDR3: ASSVGYRETYEQY
V: TRBV9
length: 13
D: .
J: TRBJ2-7

CDR3: ASKWDRVLYNEQF
V: TRBV11-2
length: 13
D: TRBD1
J: TRBJ2-1

CDR3: SARGHQFEF
V: TRBV20-1
length: 9
D: .
J: TRBJ2-1

CDR3: ASSLTGSTDTQY
V: TRBV6-5
length: 12
D: TRBD1
J: TRBJ2-3

CDR3: ASSWGGGYT
V: TRBV6-5
length: 9
D: .
J: TRBJ1-2

CDR3: ASSFGTGTDTQY
V: TRBV5-4
length: 12
D: TRBD1
J: TRBJ2-3

CDR3: ASSQDLAGSGTEAF
V: TRBV4-2
length: 14
D: .
J: TRBJ1-1

CDR3: ASSIAGGTDTQY
V: TRBV7-3
length: 12
D: TRBD2
J: TRBJ2-3

CDR3: ASRLGGQGNTEAF
V: TRBV28
length: 13
D: TRBD1
J: TRBJ1-1

CDR3: ASSLFAPLGGRPSLPSGNTIY
V: TRBV27
length: 21
D: .
J: TRBJ1-3

CDR3: ASSFAGRSRYGYT
V: TRBV6-5
length: 13
D: .
J: TRBJ1-2